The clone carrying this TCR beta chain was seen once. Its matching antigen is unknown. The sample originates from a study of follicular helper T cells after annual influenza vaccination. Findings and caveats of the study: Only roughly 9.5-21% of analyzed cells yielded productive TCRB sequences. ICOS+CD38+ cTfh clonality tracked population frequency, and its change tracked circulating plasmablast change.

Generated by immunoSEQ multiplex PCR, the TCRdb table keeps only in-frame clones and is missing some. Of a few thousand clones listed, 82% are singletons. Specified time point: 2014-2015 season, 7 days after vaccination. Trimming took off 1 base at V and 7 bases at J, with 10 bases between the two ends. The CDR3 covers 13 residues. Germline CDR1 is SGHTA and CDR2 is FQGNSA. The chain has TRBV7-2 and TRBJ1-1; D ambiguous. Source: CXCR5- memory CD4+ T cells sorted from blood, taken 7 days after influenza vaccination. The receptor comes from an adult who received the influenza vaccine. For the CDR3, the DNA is TGTGCCAGCAGCTTAGATGTGGCCGATGAAGCTTTCTTT. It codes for CASSLDVADEAFF. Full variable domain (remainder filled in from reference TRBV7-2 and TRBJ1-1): GAGVSQSPSNKVTEKGKDVELRCDPISGHTALYWYRQSLGQGLEFLIYFQGNSAPDKSGLPSDRFSAERTGGSVSTLTIQRTQQEDSAVYLCASSLDVADEAFFGQGTRLTVV.